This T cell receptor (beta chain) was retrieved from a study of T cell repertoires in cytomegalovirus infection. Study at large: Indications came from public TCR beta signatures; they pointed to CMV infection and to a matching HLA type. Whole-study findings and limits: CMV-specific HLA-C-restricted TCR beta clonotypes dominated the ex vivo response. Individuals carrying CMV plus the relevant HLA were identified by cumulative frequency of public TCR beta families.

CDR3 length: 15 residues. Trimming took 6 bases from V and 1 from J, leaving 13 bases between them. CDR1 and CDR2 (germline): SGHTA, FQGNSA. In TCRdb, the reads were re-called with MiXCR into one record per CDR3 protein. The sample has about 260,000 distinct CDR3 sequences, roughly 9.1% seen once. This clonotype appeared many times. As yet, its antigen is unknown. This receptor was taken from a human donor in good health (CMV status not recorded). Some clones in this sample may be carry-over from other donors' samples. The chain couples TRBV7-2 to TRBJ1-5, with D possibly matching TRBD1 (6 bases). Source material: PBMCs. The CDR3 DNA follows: TGTGCCAGCAGACAGGGAAGTACGAGCAATCAGCCCCAGCATTTT. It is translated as CASRQGSTSNQPQHF.